One and the same sample provided the 10 T cell receptor beta chains below, sequenced in a study of blood T cell repertoires in COVID-19. The protocol was immunoSEQ multiplex PCR, while the TCRdb copy is restricted to in-frame clones and leaves out a portion. The data hold about 24,000 clones, with approximately 91% observed a single time. The sample comprised peripheral blood. All receptors come from a woman in her seventies with active COVID-19.

The gene calls are TRBV6-4 and TRBJ2-7, with 8 positions matching TRBD2. With V trimmed by 8 bases and J by 2 bases, 8 bases remained unmatched. CDR1 and CDR2 from the germline V gene are MRHNA and SNTAGT. CDR3 length: 14 amino acids. The CDR3 reads CASSPLAGTYEQYF. The CDR3 DNA reads TGTGCCAGCTCGCCCCTAGCGGGCACCTACGAGCAGTACTTC.

The rearrangement links TRBV28 to TRBJ2-7, with D maybe TRBD1 (6 bases). Looked up from germline, CDR1 is MDHEN and CDR2 is SYDVKM. CDR3 length: 15 residues. Deletions cut 5 bases from V and 3 bases from J, with 17 bases between. The DNA of the CDR3 is TGTGCCAGCAGTCCGAGGGGGAAACTGAGCTACGAGCAGTACTTC. Protein: CASSPRGKLSYEQYF.

The V gene is TRBV7-2, the J gene TRBJ2-1; 7 nucleotides agree with TRBD2. The germline CDR1 and CDR2 sequences are SGHTA and FQGNSA. Trimming removed 8 bases from V and 9 bases from J; junction bases left unmatched: 10. This CDR3 contains 13 residues. CDR3 sequence (DNA): TGTGCCAGCCCCGAAGCAGCGGGGTTTGAGCAGTTCTTC. Encoded protein: CASPEAAGFEQFF.

This rearrangement joins TRBV12-3 or TRBV12-4 to TRBJ2-1; perhaps TRBD2 as D (5 bases). This CDR3 spans 13 amino acids. V was shortened by 3 bases and J by 10 bases, with 13 bases between the two germline ends. The CDR3 coding sequence is TGTGCCAGCAGTTTTGGGGAGACGGGAGAGCAGTTCTTC. As protein: CASSFGETGEQFF.

V gene TRBV12-3 or TRBV12-4 combines with J gene TRBJ1-1; 8 bases agree with TRBD1. V was clipped by 6 bases and J by 11 bases; unmatched bases: 5. The CDR3 has 11 residues. In DNA, the CDR3 is TGTGCCAGCAGGGACAGGGCGATGGCTTTCTTT. Residues: CASRDRAMAFF.

V and J are TRBV19 and TRBJ1-1; TRBD1 matches 7 bases. This CDR3 has 14 amino acids. The V gene end was trimmed by 9 bases and the J gene end by 1 base; junction bases not matched to a gene: 8. In germline, CDR1 is LNHDA, CDR2 SQIVND (reference sequence). The CDR3 loop is CASQTGLSNTEAFF. The CDR3 nucleotides read TGTGCCAGCCAGACAGGGCTATCGAACACTGAAGCTTTCTTT.

This chain links TRBV5-8 with TRBJ2-5; 10 bases line up with TRBD1. Germline values: CDR1 SGHTS, CDR2 YDEGEE. The CDR3 length is 14 residues. Germline trimming cut 6 bases from V and 10 bases from J; bases unmatched to any gene: 12. CDR3 coding DNA: TGTGCCAGCACCGCGGACAGGGGGTTAGGCTACCAGTACTTC. This gives the protein CASTADRGLGYQYF.

The rearrangement joins TRBV7-9 to TRBJ2-4; tentatively, D is TRBD2 (8 bases). Trimming cost V 5 bases and J 0 bases, with 17 bases left between them. Germline values: CDR1 SEHNR, CDR2 FQNEAQ (reference sequence). This CDR3 is built from 17 residues. DNA for the CDR3: TGTGCCAGCAGCATTAGCGGGACAGCTCGAGCCAAAAACATTCAGTACTTC. Its translation is CASSISGTARAKNIQYF. Complete variable domain (other parts from reference TRBV7-9 and TRBJ2-4): DTGVSQNPRHKITKRGQNVTFRCDPISEHNRLYWYRQTLGQGPEFLTYFQNEAQLEKSRLLSDRFSAERPKGSFSTLEIQRTEQGDSAMYLCASSISGTARAKNIQYFGAGTRLSVL.

The V and J genes are TRBV15 and TRBJ2-7; maybe TRBD1 (6 bases). Trimming took off 5 bases at V and 0 bases at J, with 11 bases between the two ends. The CDR3 is made up of 14 amino acids. Germline CDR1 is LNHNV and CDR2 is YYDKDF (reference sequence). CDR3 nucleotide sequence: TGTGCCACCAGCCCACGGACAGTCTCCTACGAGCAGTACTTC. This gives the protein CATSPRTVSYEQYF.

V usage is TRBV10-3 and J usage is TRBJ2-5; 12 bases line up with TRBD2. J lost 4 bases, V lost 4 bases, and 7 bases had no gene match. CDR1 is ENHRY, CDR2 SYGVKD, per germline. This CDR3 is built from 16 residues. CDR3 nucleotide sequence: TGTGCCATCAGTGCCTCTAGCGGGGGGGCCCTAGAGACCCAGTACTTC. Protein sequence: CAISASSGGALETQYF.